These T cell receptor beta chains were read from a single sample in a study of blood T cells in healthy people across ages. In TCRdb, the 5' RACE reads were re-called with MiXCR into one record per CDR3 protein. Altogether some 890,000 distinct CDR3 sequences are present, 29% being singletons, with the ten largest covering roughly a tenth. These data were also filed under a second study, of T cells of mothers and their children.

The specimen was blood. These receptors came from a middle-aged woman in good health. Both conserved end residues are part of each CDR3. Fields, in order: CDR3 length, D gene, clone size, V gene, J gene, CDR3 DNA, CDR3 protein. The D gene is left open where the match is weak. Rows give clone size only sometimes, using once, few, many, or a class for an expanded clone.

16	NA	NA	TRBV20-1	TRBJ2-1	TGCAGTGCTGTCCCCCGAGCGGTTAGCTCCTACAATGAGCAGTTCTTC	CSAVPRAVSSYNEQFF
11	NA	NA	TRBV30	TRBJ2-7	TGTGCCTGCAGTTGGAGGTACGAGCAGTACTTC	CACSWRYEQYF
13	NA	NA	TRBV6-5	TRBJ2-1	TGTGCCAGCAGGCTCACCGCAAATGATGAGCAGTTCTTC	CASRLTANDEQFF
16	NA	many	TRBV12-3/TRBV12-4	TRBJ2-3	TGTGCCAGCAGCCCTGACTGGACGGCTAGCACAGATACGCAGTATTTT	CASSPDWTASTDTQYF
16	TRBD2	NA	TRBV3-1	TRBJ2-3	TGTGCCAACAGCCAAGAAGCTAGCGGACAAACAGATACGCAGTATTTT	CANSQEASGQTDTQYF
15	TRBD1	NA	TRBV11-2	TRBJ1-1	TGTGCCAGCAGCCCATCACTGTTGACAGGGTTCGAAGCTTTCTTT	CASSPSLLTGFEAFF
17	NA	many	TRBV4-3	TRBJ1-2	TGCGCCAGCAGCCAAGAGCCCCGGGGTGGAGCTAACTATGGCTACACCTTC	CASSQEPRGGANYGYTF
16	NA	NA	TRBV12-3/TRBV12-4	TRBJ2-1	TGTGCCAGCAGTTTAGCGTCGGGAGTCTCCTACAATGAGCAGTTCTTC	CASSLASGVSYNEQFF
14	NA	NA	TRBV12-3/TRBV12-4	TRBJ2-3	TGTGCCAGCAGTTTAGAGGGGGGCCGAGATACGCAGTATTTT	CASSLEGGRDTQYF
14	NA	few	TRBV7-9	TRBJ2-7	TGTGCCAGCAGCCCCGGACACGAGACCTACGAGCAGTACTTC	CASSPGHETYEQYF
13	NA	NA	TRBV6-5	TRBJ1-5	TGTGCCAGCACCCCGGGGCCGAATCAGCCCCAGCATTTT	CASTPGPNQPQHF
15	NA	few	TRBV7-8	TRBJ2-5	TGTGCCAGCAGCCAAGAAAGCAGGGTGCGGGAGACCCAGTACTTC	CASSQESRVRETQYF
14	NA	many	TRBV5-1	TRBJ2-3	TGCGCCAGCAGCTTGGGAGACAACACAGATACGCAGTATTTT	CASSLGDNTDTQYF
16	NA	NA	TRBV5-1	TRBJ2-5	TGCGCCAGCAGCCCGGACGCGGGACAGTCACACAATGAGCAGTACTTC	CASSPDAGQSHNEQYF
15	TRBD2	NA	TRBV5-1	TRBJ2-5	TGCGCCAGCAGCTTGGTGCCTAGCGGGAGGGAGACCCAGTACTTC	CASSLVPSGRETQYF
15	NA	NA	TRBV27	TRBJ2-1	TGTGCCAGCAGACTCTTGGGGGGAGCCTACAATGAGCAGTTCTTC	CASRLLGGAYNEQFF
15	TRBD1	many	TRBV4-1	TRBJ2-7	TGCGCCAGCAGCCAAGACGGGACAGGGTACTACGAGCAGTACTTC	CASSQDGTGYYEQYF
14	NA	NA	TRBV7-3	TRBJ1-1	TGTGCCAGCAGCCCCGGGCTTGGGGGGACTGAAGCTTTCTTT	CASSPGLGGTEAFF
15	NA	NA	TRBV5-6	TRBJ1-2	TGTGCCAGCAGCGTTTCCTACCGGACAGAATATGGCTACACCTTC	CASSVSYRTEYGYTF
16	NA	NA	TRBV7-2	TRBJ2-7	TGTGCCAGCAGCTTAGATTCCTCCGGGACTTCTTCACCTCAGTACTTC	CASSLDSSGTSSPQYF
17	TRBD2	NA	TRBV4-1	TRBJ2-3	TGCGCCAGCAGCCGAGGAAGTAGCGGGAGGCCTGGAGATACGCAGTATTTT	CASSRGSSGRPGDTQYF
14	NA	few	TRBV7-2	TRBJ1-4	TGTGCCAGCAGCTTAGGGCAGTTTAATGAAAAACTGTTTTTT	CASSLGQFNEKLFF
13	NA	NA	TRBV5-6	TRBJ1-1	TGTGCCAGCCCAAAAGATAGGAACACTGAAGCTTTCTTT	CASPKDRNTEAFF
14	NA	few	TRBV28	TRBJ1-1	TGTGCCAGCAGTTCTCCAGGACCGAACACTGAAGCTTTCTTT	CASSSPGPNTEAFF
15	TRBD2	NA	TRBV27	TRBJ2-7	TGTGCCAGCAACCCAGCGGGACGGGGTAAGCACGAGCAGTACTTC	CASNPAGRGKHEQYF
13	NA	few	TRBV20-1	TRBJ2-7	TGCAGTGCCCCCCAGGCCCAAGTCTACGAGCAGTACTTC	CSAPQAQVYEQYF
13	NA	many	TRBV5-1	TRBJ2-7	TGTGCCAGCAGTTTCCGGGACTCATACGAGCAGTACTTC	CASSFRDSYEQYF
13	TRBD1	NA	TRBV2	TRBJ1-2	TGTGCCAGCAGAGCGGACAGGGAGGACGGCTACACCTTC	CASRADREDGYTF
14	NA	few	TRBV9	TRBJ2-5	TGTGCCAGCAGCAATCAAGCGGACGTCTCGGAGCAGTACTTC	CASSNQADVSEQYF
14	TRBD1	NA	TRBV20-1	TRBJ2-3	TGCAGTGCTGGAAGGACAGGGGGCACAGATACGCAGTATTTT	CSAGRTGGTDTQYF
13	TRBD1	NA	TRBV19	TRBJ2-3	TGTGCCAGTCAAGACAGGGCCCCAGATACGCAGTATTTT	CASQDRAPDTQYF
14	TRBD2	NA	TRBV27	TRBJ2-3	TGTGCCAGCACCGGGGACTACCACACAGATACGCAGTATTTT	CASTGDYHTDTQYF
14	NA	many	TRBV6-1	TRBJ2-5	TGTGCCAGCAGTGACGGGTACAACCAAGAGACCCAGTACTTC	CASSDGYNQETQYF
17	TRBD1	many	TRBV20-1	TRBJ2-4	TGCAGTGCTAGGTTGTGGGACAGGGACACAGCCAAAAACATTCAGTACTTC	CSARLWDRDTAKNIQYF
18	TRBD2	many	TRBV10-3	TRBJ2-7	TGTGCCATCAGTGAGCCGACTAGCGGGGTAAGCGGTGTGGCCGAGCAGTACTTC	CAISEPTSGVSGVAEQYF
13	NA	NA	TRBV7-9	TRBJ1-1	TGTGCCAGCGAGCTGTCACAGAGCACTGAAGCTTTCTTT	CASELSQSTEAFF
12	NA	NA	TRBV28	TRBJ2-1	TGTGCCGTAAGAGGCCGGGGTAATGAGCAGTTCTTC	CAVRGRGNEQFF
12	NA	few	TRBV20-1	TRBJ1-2	TGCAGTGCTGCCCGGGACACCTATGGCTACACCTTC	CSAARDTYGYTF
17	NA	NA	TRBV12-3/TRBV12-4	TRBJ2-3	TGTGCCAGCAGTTTCCGTCTCTCGGCAGGGAAGGGGAATACGCAGTATTTT	CASSFRLSAGKGNTQYF
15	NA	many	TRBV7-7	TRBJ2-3	TGTGCTAGCAGCTTAACCGGGGGAAGCACAGATACGCAGTATTTT	CASSLTGGSTDTQYF
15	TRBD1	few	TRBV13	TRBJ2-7	TGTGCCAGCAGCTCCCACCAGACAGGGGGCTACGAGCAGTACTTC	CASSSHQTGGYEQYF
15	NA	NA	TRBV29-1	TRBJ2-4	TGCAGCGTTGAAATCCTTGGCAGCACCTACAATGAGCAGTACTTC	CSVEILGSTYNEQYF
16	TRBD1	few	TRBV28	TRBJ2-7	TGTGCCAGCAGTCCCCTCGGACCGGGACAGGGACGCGAGCAGTACTTC	CASSPLGPGQGREQYF
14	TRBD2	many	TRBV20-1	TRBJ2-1	TGCAGTGCTAGAGTTTGGCGGGAGTACAATGAGCAGTTCTTC	CSARVWREYNEQFF
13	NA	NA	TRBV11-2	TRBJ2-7	TGTGCCAGCAGCCCGGGGGACAACTACGAGCAGTACTTC	CASSPGDNYEQYF
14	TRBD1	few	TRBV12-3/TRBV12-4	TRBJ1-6	TGTGCCAGCAGCAAAGGACAGGGGTTATCACCCCTCCACTTT	CASSKGQGLSPLHF
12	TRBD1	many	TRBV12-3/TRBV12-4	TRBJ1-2	TGTGCCAGCAGTGCGACAGGGGATGGCTACACCTTC	CASSATGDGYTF
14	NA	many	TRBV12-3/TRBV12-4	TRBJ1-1	TGTGCCAGCAGTTCTACCGTTATGGGCACTGAAGCTTTCTTT	CASSSTVMGTEAFF
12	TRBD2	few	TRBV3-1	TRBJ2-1	TGTGCCAGCAGCCCGGGGACTAGCTCTCAGTTCTTC	CASSPGTSSQFF
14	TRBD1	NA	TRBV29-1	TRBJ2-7	TGCAGCGTGCGGGGGGACAGGGGGCCGAACGAGCAGTACTTC	CSVRGDRGPNEQYF
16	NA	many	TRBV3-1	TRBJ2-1	TGTGCCAGCAGCCAGCGGTGGGACACACGCTACAATGAGCAGTTCTTC	CASSQRWDTRYNEQFF
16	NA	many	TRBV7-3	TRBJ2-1	TGTGCCAGCAGCTCCCAAGGGAGGGGGCCATACAATGAGCAGTTCTTC	CASSSQGRGPYNEQFF
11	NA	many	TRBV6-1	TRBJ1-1	TGTGCCACCACAGGGAACACTGAAGCTTTCTTT	CATTGNTEAFF
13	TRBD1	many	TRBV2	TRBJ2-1	TGTGCCACCCAGACAGGGTTCTACAATGAGCAGTTCTTC	CATQTGFYNEQFF
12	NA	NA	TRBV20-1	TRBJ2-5	TGCAGCGCGGCAGGTAACCAAGAGACCCAGTACTTC	CSAAGNQETQYF
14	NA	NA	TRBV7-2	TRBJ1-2	TGTGCCAGCAGCTTAGGGCCATACTCCACGGGCCACACCTTC	CASSLGPYSTGHTF
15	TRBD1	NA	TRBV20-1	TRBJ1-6	TGCAGTGCTAGGAGACCGGGACAGCGATATTCACCCCTCCACTTT	CSARRPGQRYSPLHF
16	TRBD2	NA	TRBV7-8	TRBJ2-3	TGTGCCAGCAGCTTAATCACTAGCGGTAGCACAGATACGCAGTATTTT	CASSLITSGSTDTQYF
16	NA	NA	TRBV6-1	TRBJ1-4	TGTGCCAGCAGTGAAAGAGGCCTCGCAACTAATGAAAAACTGTTTTTT	CASSERGLATNEKLFF
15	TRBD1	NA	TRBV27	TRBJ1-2	TGTGCCAGCAGTCCCACCGGGACAGGGTTCTATGGCTACACCTTC	CASSPTGTGFYGYTF